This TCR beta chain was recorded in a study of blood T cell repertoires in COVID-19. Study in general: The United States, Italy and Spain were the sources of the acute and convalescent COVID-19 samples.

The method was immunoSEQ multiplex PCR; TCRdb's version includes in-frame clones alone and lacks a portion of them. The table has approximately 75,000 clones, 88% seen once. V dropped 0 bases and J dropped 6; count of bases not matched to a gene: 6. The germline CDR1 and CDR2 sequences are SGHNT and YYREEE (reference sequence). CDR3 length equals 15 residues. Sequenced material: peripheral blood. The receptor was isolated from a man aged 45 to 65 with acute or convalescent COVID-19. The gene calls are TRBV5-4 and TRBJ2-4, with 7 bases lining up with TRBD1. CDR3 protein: CASSLAGAGGNIQYF. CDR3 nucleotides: TGTGCCAGCAGCTTGGCCGGGGCAGGGGGAAACATTCAGTACTTC.